The 29 T cell receptor beta chains given below trace back to one sample, sequenced in a study of shared clonotypes between healthy human individuals. Sequenced by immunoSEQ multiplex PCR; TCRdb stores in-frame clones only, minus some. The sample yields over a million clones, around 82% seen once. Sequencing was done on a sample of memory CD4+ T cells from PBMCs. Subset denoted: CD45RA-negative fraction. The receptors come from a man aged 18 to 35 in good health. Some clones in this sample may be carry-over from other donors' samples.

The chain is built from TRBV2 and TRBJ1-5; D might be TRBD1 (5 bases). The CDR3 is 13 amino acids. Trimming stripped 8 bases from V and 2 bases from J, with 10 bases between. CDR1 is SNHLY, CDR2 FYNNEI, per germline. The CDR3 reads CASSEGRNQPQHF. The CDR3 bases are TGTGCCAGCTCAGAGGGGCGCAATCAGCCCCAGCATTTT.

This chain connects TRBV18 to TRBJ1-5, with D unclear. Per germline, CDR1 KGHSH and CDR2 LQKENI. The CDR3 runs 12 residues. Deletions cut 6 bases from V and 0 bases from J, with 3 bases between. The CDR3 loop reads CASSNSNQPQHF. The CDR3, as DNA: TGTGCCAGCTCGAATAGCAATCAGCCCCAGCATTTT. Based on the CDR3 plus reference TRBV18 and TRBJ1-5, the full variable domain is NAGVMQNPRHLVRRRGQEARLRCSPMKGHSHVYWYRQLPEEGLKFMVYLQKENIIDESGMPKERFSAEFPKEGPSILRIQQVVRGDSAAYFCASSNSNQPQHFGDGTRLSIL.

The rearrangement uses TRBV6-5 and TRBJ1-3, with TRBD1 as a possible D gene (6 bases). Per the germline V gene, CDR1 is MNHEY and CDR2 is SVGAGI. The CDR3 has 16 residues. V shed 0 bases and J shed 2 bases, with 11 bases lying between them. The CDR3 is CASSYSTGLAGNTIYF. CDR3 in DNA: TGTGCCAGCAGTTACTCCACAGGGTTAGCTGGAAACACCATATATTTT.

For the CDR3, the DNA is TGTGCCAGCTCTCCCCGACAGGGGGGTAGCACAGATACGCAGTATTTT. Translated: CASSPRQGGSTDTQYF. This rearrangement joins TRBV18 to TRBJ2-3; 9 bases line up with TRBD1. V was clipped by 6 bases and J by 0 bases; unmatched bases: 7. The germline V gene has CDR1 KGHSH and CDR2 LQKENI. The CDR3 totals 16 residues.

A remark on this clone: Other DNA sequences in this specimen translate into the identical CDR3. This chain uses TRBV18 with TRBJ1-1; 8 bases line up with TRBD1. The germline V gene has CDR1 KGHSH and CDR2 LQKENI. V lost 3 bases to trimming and J lost 4 bases; unmatched junction nucleotides: 4. The CDR3 is 14 amino acids. The CDR3 DNA reads as TGTGCCAGCTCACCGGACAGGGCAGGCACTGAAGCTTTCTTT. Amino acids: CASSPDRAGTEAFF.

This rearrangement joins TRBV19 to TRBJ2-1; unclear D gene. V was shortened by 5 bases and J by 1 base, with 9 bases between the two germline ends. The CDR3 consists of 14 residues. Looked up from germline, CDR1 is LNHDA and CDR2 is SQIVND (reference sequence). This CDR3 is CASSPQTSYNEQFF. In DNA, the CDR3 is TGTGCCAGTAGTCCGCAAACGTCCTACAATGAGCAGTTCTTC.

The chain carries TRBV10-1 and TRBJ2-3, with D unclear. The V end was cut by 1 base, the J end by 8 bases, with 10 bases between. Germline CDR1 WNHNN, CDR2 SYGVQD (reference sequence). The CDR3 extends over 13 amino acids. The chain's CDR3 is CASSELGSGTQYF. DNA of the CDR3: TGCGCCAGCAGTGAGTTAGGATCTGGTACGCAGTATTTT.

Turning to this clone: One junction end disagrees with the germline gene, perhaps due to a read error. The V call is TRBV28, the J call TRBJ1-2; D is ambiguous. This CDR3 contains 12 residues. Germline V gene data show CDR1 as MDHEN and CDR2 as SYDVKM. The CDR3 nucleotides are TGTGCCAGCAGTTTTTCTAAGTATGGCTACACCTTC. This gives the protein CASSFSKYGYTF.

V usage is TRBV28 and J usage is TRBJ2-7; no clear D. This CDR3 spans 13 amino acids. Germline-derived CDR1 and CDR2 are MDHEN and SYDVKM. V was cut by 4 bases and J by 2 bases, with 9 bases left in between. CDR3 nucleotide sequence: TGTGCCAGCAGTTCGGTGGCCACCTACGAGCAGTACTTC. Translation: CASSSVATYEQYF.

This chain links TRBV6-1 with TRBJ2-1; D perhaps matches TRBD2 (5 bases). V was shortened by 7 bases and J by 3 bases, with 10 bases between the two germline ends. The V gene's germline CDR1 is MNHNS and CDR2 SASEGT. This CDR3 spans 13 amino acids. CDR3 nucleotide sequence: TGTGCCAGCACCCCCCGGGGCTACAATGAGCAGTTCTTC. It is translated as CASTPRGYNEQFF.

About this clone itself: Distinct nucleotide sequences in the sample also encode this CDR3. The chain recombines TRBV9 with TRBJ2-7; 12 positions agree with TRBD1. Germline loops: CDR1 SGDLS, CDR2 YYNGEE. CDR3 size: 16 residues. Losses at the gene ends were 2 bases for V and 7 bases for J; bases not matched to a gene: 10. CDR3 in amino acids: CASSVGPGQGAGEQYF. The CDR3 coding sequence is TGTGCCAGCAGCGTTGGCCCGGGACAGGGGGCAGGGGAGCAGTACTTC.

J is TRBJ2-7 and V is TRBV30; 13 bases match TRBD2. The V segment lost 2 bases and the J segment 0 bases; nucleotides outside the gene matches: 4. The CDR3 covers 16 residues. Germline CDR1 GTSNPN, CDR2 SVGIG (reference sequence). The CDR3 DNA follows: TGTGCCTGGAGTCGACTAGCGGGAGGCGACTCCTACGAGCAGTACTTC. As protein: CAWSRLAGGDSYEQYF. Together with reference TRBV30 and TRBJ2-7, the CDR3 gives the full variable domain: SQTIHQWPATLVQPVGSPLSLECTVEGTSNPNLYWYRQAAGRGLQLLFYSVGIGQISSEVPQNLSASRPQDRQFILSSKKLLLSDSGFYLCAWSRLAGGDSYEQYFGPGTRLTVT.

This clone was found once. The gene calls are TRBV18 and TRBJ1-4, with 8 bases that match TRBD1. CDR1 and CDR2 from the germline V gene are KGHSH and LQKENI. There are 16 residues in the CDR3. V was pared by 2 bases and J by 5 bases, with 7 bases of the junction left unmatched. The CDR3 here is CASSPSRGRLNEKLFF. The CDR3 DNA is TGTGCCAGCTCACCAAGCAGGGGGCGGCTAAATGAAAAACTGTTTTTT.

The chain recombines TRBV5-4 with TRBJ2-2, with D possibly being TRBD2 (6 bases). Germline V gene lookup returns CDR1 SGHNT and CDR2 YYREEE (reference sequence). The CDR3 loop spans 15 amino acids. V gave up 4 bases and J gave up 4 bases, with 14 bases separating them. The CDR3 bases are TGTGCCAGCAGCCCCGGGGCGGGGTCCACCGGGGAGCTGTTTTTT. Amino acid sequence: CASSPGAGSTGELFF.

The chain has TRBV7-9 and TRBJ2-6, with D unclear. Germline V gene lookup returns CDR1 SEHNR and CDR2 FQNEAQ (reference sequence). This CDR3 region has 16 residues. Trimming removed 4 bases from V and 4 bases from J, with 14 bases in between. The CDR3 loop is CASSSTGRAGANVLTF. The CDR3 nucleotides are TGTGCCAGCAGCTCAACCGGCCGCGCCGGGGCCAACGTCCTGACTTTC.

This clone has more than one count but fewer than ten. This chain uses TRBV27 with TRBJ1-1; 7 bases fit TRBD1. V was pared by 4 bases and J by 3 bases, with 2 bases of the junction left unmatched. The CDR3 extends over 13 amino acids. Germline CDR1 is MNHEY and CDR2 is SMNVEV (reference sequence). The CDR3 DNA sequence: TGTGCCAGCAGTTACGGGACAGACACTGAAGCTTTCTTT. It is translated as CASSYGTDTEAFF.

J is TRBJ1-2 and V is TRBV7-3, with TRBD1 as a possible D gene (5 bases). The CDR3 loop spans 13 amino acids. V gave up 3 bases and J gave up 8 bases, with 13 bases separating them. Germline V gene lookup returns CDR1 SGHTA and CDR2 FQGTGA. CDR3 DNA sequence: TGTGCCAGCAGCTTCCCGGGGGGTGACGGCTACACCTTC. This encodes CASSFPGGDGYTF.

The CDR3 loop is CACGTGALSSTDTQYF. In nucleotides, the CDR3 is TGTGCCTGCGGGACAGGGGCCCTCTCTAGCACAGATACGCAGTATTTT. The V gene is TRBV5-4, the J gene TRBJ2-3, with 10 bases aligning to TRBD1. V was pared by 10 bases and J by 0 bases, with 11 bases of the junction left unmatched. This CDR3 comprises 16 residues. The germline V gene encodes CDR1 SGHNT and CDR2 YYREEE (reference sequence).

For the CDR3, the DNA is TGTGCCAGCGCCGGTGGTCCTAGCACAGATACGCAGTATTTT. Protein product: CASAGGPSTDTQYF. The chain is built from TRBV7-9 and TRBJ2-3; D is unresolved. The CDR3 loop spans 14 amino acids. Germline assignment: CDR1 SEHNR and CDR2 FQNEAQ (reference sequence). Trimming took off 8 bases at V and 0 bases at J, with 12 bases between the two ends.

V usage is TRBV18 and J usage is TRBJ2-5; D unclear. This CDR3 has 13 amino acids. Germline values: CDR1 KGHSH, CDR2 LQKENI. V lost 2 bases to trimming and J lost 5 bases, with 9 bases between them. The CDR3 protein is CASSPDMEETQYF. The CDR3 DNA reads as TGTGCCAGCTCACCAGATATGGAGGAGACCCAGTACTTC.

V is TRBV18 and J is TRBJ2-5; perhaps D is TRBD1 or TRBD2 (6 bases each). This CDR3 region has 14 residues. Germline CDR1 and CDR2: KGHSH and LQKENI. Trimming shortened V by 3 bases and J by 3 bases, and 11 bases separated the two germline ends. CDR3 nucleotides: TGTGCCAGCTCACCCTCGGGGGCCGAAGAGACCCAGTACTTC. The encoded protein is CASSPSGAEETQYF.

The table lists this clone with a count of one. The chain is built from TRBV7-2 and TRBJ2-3; D gene unclear. The V gene lost 4 bases and the J gene lost 1 base, with 9 bases spanning the gap. Per the germline V gene, CDR1 is SGHTA and CDR2 is FQGNSA. The CDR3 has 14 amino acids. The CDR3 DNA reads as TGTGCCAGCAGCTGGGGTTGGGGCACAGATACGCAGTATTTT. It translates to CASSWGWGTDTQYF.

The rearrangement links TRBV5-1 to TRBJ2-4; TRBD2 matches 7 bases. The germline V gene encodes CDR1 SGHRS and CDR2 YFSETQ. The CDR3 consists of 13 residues. The junction had 10 bases not matched to a gene; V was cut back by 3 bases and J by 13 bases. The CDR3 nucleotides read TGCGCCAGCAGCTCCACGGGGGGACGGGAACAGTACTTC. It codes for CASSSTGGREQYF.

The CDR3 loop reads CASSLIPSSDSEQYF. The CDR3 DNA is TGCGCCAGCAGCCTAATTCCATCCTCGGACTCAGAGCAGTACTTC. The chain recombines TRBV5-1 with TRBJ2-7, with D maybe TRBD2 (5 bases). Trimming cost V 4 bases and J 7 bases, with 21 bases left between them. Germline V gene sequence: CDR1 SGHRS, CDR2 YFSETQ. The CDR3 contains 15 residues.

About this clone itself: Other DNA sequences from this sample encode an identical CDR3 as well. V and J are TRBV7-2 and TRBJ1-5, with no clear D. Trimming removed 1 base from V and 1 base from J, with 5 bases in between. CDR1 and CDR2 (germline): SGHTA, FQGNSA. The CDR3 extends over 14 amino acids. CDR3 sequence (DNA): TGTGCCAGCAGCTTAGGACGCAGCAATCAGCCCCAGCATTTT. Encoded protein: CASSLGRSNQPQHF.

The table lists this clone with many counts. The chain is built from TRBV27 and TRBJ1-3; D might be TRBD1 (6 bases). Trimming shortened V by 6 bases and J by 2 bases, and 11 bases separated the two germline ends. CDR1 and CDR2 from the germline V gene are MNHEY and SMNVEV (reference sequence). This CDR3 has 14 residues. CDR3 amino acids: CASRPTGTGNTIYF. CDR3 coding DNA: TGTGCCAGCAGACCCACAGGGACTGGAAACACCATATATTTT.

On this clone itself: Different DNA sequences within this sample yield the same CDR3. The gene calls are TRBV5-1 and TRBJ2-1, with D perhaps matching TRBD2 (6 bases). Germline V CDR1 and CDR2: SGHRS, YFSETQ. This CDR3 contains 15 residues. V lost 0 bases and J lost 5, with 12 bases in between. CDR3 nucleotide sequence: TGCGCCAGCAGCTTGGGCCTAGCGCAGAACAATGAGCAGTTCTTC. Its protein product is CASSLGLAQNNEQFF.

Turning to this clone: The identical CDR3 is also encoded by other nucleotide sequences in the sample. The rearrangement links TRBV9 to TRBJ1-5; no reliable D call. This CDR3 spans 13 amino acids. V lost 0 bases and J 1 base, leaving 2 bases between the germline ends. The germline gives CDR1 SGDLS, CDR2 YYNGEE. The CDR3 loop is CASSVGSNQPQHF. CDR3 DNA: TGTGCCAGCAGCGTAGGGAGCAATCAGCCCCAGCATTTT. Full variable domain (outside the CDR3, taken from reference TRBV9 and TRBJ1-5): DSGVTQTPKHLITATGQRVTLRCSPRSGDLSVYWYQQSLDQGLQFLIQYYNGEERAKGNILERFSAQQFPDLHSELNLSSLELGDSALYFCASSVGSNQPQHFGDGTRLSIL.

The chain uses TRBV4-3 and TRBJ1-4; TRBD1 matches at 9 bases. From germline, CDR1 is LGHNA and CDR2 YSLEER. With 2 bases clipped from V and 7 bases from J, the junction kept 8 bases outside the gene matches. This CDR3 contains 16 residues. The CDR3 here is CASSQLPGTGSEKLFF. The CDR3 DNA follows: TGCGCCAGCAGCCAACTACCAGGGACAGGGAGTGAAAAACTGTTTTTT.